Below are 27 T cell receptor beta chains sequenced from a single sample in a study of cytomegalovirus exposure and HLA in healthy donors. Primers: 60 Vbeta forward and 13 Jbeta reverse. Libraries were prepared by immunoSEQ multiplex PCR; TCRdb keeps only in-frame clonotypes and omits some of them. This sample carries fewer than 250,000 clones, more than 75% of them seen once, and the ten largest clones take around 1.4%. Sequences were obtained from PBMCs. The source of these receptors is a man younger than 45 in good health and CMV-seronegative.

Here the CDR3 DNA reads TGTGCCAGCACTCCGGGACAGAGGAACACTGAAGCTTTCTTT. This translates into CASTPGQRNTEAFF. The chain combines TRBV6-6 with TRBJ1-1, with 7 positions matching TRBD1. Unmatched junction bases numbered 6, after V lost 7 bases and J lost 1 base. The CDR3 length is 14 residues. Germline V lookup: CDR1 MNHNY, CDR2 SVGAGI (reference sequence).

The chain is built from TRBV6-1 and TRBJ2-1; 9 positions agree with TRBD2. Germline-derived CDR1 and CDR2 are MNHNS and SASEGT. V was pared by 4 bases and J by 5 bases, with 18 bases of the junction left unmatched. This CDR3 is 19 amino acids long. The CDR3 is CASSAHVREGRGFHNEQFF. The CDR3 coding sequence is TGTGCCAGCAGTGCACACGTGCGGGAGGGCCGAGGCTTCCACAATGAGCAGTTCTTC.

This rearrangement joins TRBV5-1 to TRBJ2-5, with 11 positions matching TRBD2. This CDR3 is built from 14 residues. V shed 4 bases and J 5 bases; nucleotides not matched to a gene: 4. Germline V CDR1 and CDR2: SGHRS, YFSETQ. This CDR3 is CASSALAGGETQYF. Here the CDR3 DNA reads TGCGCCAGCAGCGCATTAGCGGGGGGGGAGACCCAGTACTTC.

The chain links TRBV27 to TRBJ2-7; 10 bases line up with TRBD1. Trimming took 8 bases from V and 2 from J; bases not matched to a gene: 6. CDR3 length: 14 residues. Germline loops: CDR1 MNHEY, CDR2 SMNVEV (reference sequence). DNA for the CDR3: TGTGCCAGCGGGGACAGGGGTACCACCTACGAGCAGTACTTC. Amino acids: CASGDRGTTYEQYF.

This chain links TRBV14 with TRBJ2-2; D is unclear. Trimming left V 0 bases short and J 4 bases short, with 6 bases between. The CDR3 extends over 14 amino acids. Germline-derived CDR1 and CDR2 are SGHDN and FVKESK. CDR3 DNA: TGTGCCAGCAGCCAAGATTGGGCCACCGGGGAGCTGTTTTTT. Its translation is CASSQDWATGELFF.

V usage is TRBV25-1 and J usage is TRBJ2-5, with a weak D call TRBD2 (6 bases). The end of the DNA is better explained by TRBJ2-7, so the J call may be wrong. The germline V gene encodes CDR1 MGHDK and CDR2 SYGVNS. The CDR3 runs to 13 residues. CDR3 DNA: TGTGCCAGCAGCCCCGGGGGAGCGTACGAGCAGTACTTC. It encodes CASSPGGAYEQYF.

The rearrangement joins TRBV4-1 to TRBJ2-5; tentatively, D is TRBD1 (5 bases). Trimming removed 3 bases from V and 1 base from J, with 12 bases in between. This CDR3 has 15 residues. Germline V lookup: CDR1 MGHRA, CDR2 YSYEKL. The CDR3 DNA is TGCGCCAGCAGCCACTCCGACAGATTCCAAGAGACCCAGTACTTC. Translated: CASSHSDRFQETQYF.

This CDR3 reads CASSVTDSPYEQYF. The CDR3 DNA is TGTGCCAGCAGCGTAACGGACAGCCCCTACGAGCAGTACTTC. The chain joins TRBV9 to TRBJ2-7; D is perhaps TRBD1 (6 bases). The germline V gene encodes CDR1 SGDLS and CDR2 YYNGEE. This CDR3 has 14 residues. The V end was cut by 1 base, the J end by 2 bases, with 10 bases between.

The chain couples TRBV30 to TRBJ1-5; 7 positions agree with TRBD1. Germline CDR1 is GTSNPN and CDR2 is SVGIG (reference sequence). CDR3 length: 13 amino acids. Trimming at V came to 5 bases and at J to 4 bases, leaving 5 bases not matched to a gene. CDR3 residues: CAWETGRNQPQHF. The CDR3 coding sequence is TGTGCCTGGGAGACAGGGAGAAATCAGCCCCAGCATTTT.

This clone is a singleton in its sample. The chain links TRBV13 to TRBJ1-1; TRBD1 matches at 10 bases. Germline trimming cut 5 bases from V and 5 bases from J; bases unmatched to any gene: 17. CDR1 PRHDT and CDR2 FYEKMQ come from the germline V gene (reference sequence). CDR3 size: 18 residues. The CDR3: CASSLGTGTGVLSTEAFF. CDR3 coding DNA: TGTGCCAGCAGCCTCGGCACCGGGACAGGGGTGTTGAGTACTGAAGCTTTCTTT.

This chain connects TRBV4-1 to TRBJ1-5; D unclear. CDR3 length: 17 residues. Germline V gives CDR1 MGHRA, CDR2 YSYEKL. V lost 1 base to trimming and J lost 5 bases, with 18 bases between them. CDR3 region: CASSQVAHPFTYQPQHF. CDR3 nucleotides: TGCGCCAGCAGCCAAGTAGCCCACCCCTTTACATATCAGCCCCAGCATTTT.

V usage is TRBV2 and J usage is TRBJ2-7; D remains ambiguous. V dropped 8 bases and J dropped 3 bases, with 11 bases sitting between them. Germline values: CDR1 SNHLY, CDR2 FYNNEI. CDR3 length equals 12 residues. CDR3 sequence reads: CASEISGYEQYF. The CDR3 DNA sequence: TGTGCCAGCGAAATTTCGGGCTACGAGCAGTACTTC.

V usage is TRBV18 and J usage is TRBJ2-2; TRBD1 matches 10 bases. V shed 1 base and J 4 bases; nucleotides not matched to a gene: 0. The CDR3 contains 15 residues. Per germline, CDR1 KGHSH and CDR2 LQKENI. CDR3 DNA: TGTGCCAGCTCACCACGGGACAGGGGCACCGGGGAGCTGTTTTTT. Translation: CASSPRDRGTGELFF. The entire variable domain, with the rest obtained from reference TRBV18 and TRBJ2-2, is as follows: NAGVMQNPRHLVRRRGQEARLRCSPMKGHSHVYWYRQLPEEGLKFMVYLQKENIIDESGMPKERFSAEFPKEGPSILRIQQVVRGDSAAYFCASSPRDRGTGELFFGEGSRLTVL.

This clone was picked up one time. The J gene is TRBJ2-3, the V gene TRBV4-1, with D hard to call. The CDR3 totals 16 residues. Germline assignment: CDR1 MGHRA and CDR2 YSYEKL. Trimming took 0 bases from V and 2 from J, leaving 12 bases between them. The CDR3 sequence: CASSQDAALITDTQYF. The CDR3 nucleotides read TGCGCCAGCAGCCAAGACGCAGCGTTGATCACAGATACGCAGTATTTT.

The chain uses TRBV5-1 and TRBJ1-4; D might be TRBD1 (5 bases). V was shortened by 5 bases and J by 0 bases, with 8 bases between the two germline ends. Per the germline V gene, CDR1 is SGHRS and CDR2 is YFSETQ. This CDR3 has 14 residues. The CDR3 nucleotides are TGCGCCAGCAGTCAAGGGGCAACTAATGAAAAACTGTTTTTT. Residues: CASSQGATNEKLFF.

Written as DNA, the CDR3 is TGCAGCGTTGAGTCAGGGCCACAAGAGACCCAGTACTTC. Translation: CSVESGPQETQYF. The chain employs TRBV29-1 and TRBJ2-5, with D possibly matching TRBD1 (5 bases). Trimming cost V 3 bases and J 2 bases, with 10 bases left between them. Germline values: CDR1 SQVTM, CDR2 ANQGSEA. The length of the CDR3 is 13 residues.

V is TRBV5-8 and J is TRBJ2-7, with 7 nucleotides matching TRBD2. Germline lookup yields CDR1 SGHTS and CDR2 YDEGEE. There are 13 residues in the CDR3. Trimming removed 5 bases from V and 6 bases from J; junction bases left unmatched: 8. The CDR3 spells CASSWGGLSEQYF. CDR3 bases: TGTGCCAGCAGTTGGGGGGGGTTAAGCGAGCAGTACTTC.

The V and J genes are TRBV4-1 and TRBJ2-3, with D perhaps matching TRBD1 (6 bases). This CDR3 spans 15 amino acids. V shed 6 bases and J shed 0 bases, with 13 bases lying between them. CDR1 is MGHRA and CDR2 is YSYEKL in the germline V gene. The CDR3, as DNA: TGCGCCAGCAGTCTAACCCAGGGGAGCACAGATACGCAGTATTTT. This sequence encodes CASSLTQGSTDTQYF.

The DNA for the CDR3 is TGTGCCAGCAGTGAATATGTGTCGGGGAACTATGGCTACACCTTC. This sequence encodes CASSEYVSGNYGYTF. V is TRBV25-1 and J is TRBJ1-2; no definite D call. CDR1 is MGHDK, CDR2 SYGVNS, per germline. Trimming took off 0 bases at V and 2 bases at J, with 10 bases between the two ends. This CDR3 contains 15 residues.

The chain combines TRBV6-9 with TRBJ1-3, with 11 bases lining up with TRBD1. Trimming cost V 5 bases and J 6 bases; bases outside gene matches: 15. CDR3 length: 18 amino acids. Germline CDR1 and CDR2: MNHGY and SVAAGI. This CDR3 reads CASSPSYRTGGEENTIYF. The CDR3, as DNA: TGTGCCAGCAGTCCCTCCTACCGGACAGGGGGCGAGGAAAACACCATATATTTT.

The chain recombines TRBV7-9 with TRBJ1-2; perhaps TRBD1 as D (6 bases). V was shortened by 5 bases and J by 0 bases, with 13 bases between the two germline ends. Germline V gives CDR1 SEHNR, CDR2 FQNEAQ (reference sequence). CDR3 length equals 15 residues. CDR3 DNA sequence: TGTGCCAGCAGCACAAACAGGGCCGCTAACTATGGCTACACCTTC. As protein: CASSTNRAANYGYTF.

This chain's CDR3 is CASSEGHRNTEAFF. The CDR3 DNA reads TGTGCCAGCAGTGAAGGGCACCGGAACACTGAAGCTTTCTTT. The V and J genes are TRBV2 and TRBJ1-1; no clear D gene. V was clipped by 1 base and J by 1 base, with 7 bases between them. This CDR3 has 14 residues. Germline V gives CDR1 SNHLY, CDR2 FYNNEI.

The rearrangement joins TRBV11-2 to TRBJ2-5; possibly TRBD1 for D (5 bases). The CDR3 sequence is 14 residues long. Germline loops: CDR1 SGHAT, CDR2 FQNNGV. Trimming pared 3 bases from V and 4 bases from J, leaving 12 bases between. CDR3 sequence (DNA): TGTGCCAGCAGCTTTATGCAGGGTAGAGAGACCCAGTACTTC. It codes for CASSFMQGRETQYF.

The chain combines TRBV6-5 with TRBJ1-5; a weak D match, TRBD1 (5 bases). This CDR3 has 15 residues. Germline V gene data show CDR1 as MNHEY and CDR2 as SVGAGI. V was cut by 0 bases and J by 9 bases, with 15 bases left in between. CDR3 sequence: CASSYSYGGDGPQHF. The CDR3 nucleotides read TGTGCCAGCAGTTACTCGTACGGGGGAGATGGGCCCCAGCATTTT.

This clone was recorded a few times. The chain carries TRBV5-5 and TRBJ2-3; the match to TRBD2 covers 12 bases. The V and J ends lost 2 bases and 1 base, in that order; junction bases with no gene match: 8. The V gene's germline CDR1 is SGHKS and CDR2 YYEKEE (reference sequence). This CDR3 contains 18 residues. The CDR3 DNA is TGTGCCAGCAGCTTTTTTCTAGCGGGGGGGCCCGGCACAGATACGCAGTATTTT. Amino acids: CASSFFLAGGPGTDTQYF.

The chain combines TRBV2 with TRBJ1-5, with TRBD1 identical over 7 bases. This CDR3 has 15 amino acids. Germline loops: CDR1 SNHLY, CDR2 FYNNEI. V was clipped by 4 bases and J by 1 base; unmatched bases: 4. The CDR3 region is CASSGQGGSNQPQHF. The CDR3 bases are TGTGCCAGCAGTGGACAGGGTGGAAGCAATCAGCCCCAGCATTTT.

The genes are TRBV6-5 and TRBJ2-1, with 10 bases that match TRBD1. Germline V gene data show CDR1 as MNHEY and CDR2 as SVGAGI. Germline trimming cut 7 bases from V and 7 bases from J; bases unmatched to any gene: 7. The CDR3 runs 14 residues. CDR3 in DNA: TGTGCCAGCAAACCGGGACAGGGGTGGAATGAGCAGTTCTTC. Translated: CASKPGQGWNEQFF.